Listed below are T cell receptor beta chains from one sample, sequenced in a study of monozygotic twins with inflammatory bowel disease. Each CDR3 protein gets one entry in TCRdb, which reprocessed the 5' RACE reads and gives no DNA. The table lists 350,000 to 400,000 distinct CDR3 sequences. The source material was blood. The receptors derive from a human donor with ulcerative colitis or Crohn's disease, or a healthy co-twin of an affected twin (not recorded which). Each CDR3 is given with its conserved first and last residue. Fields, in order: V gene, CDR3 length, J gene, CDR3 protein.

V gene: TRBV6-1; CDR3 length: 17; J gene: TRBJ2-4; CDR3 protein: CASRRTSAGWAKNIQYF
V gene: TRBV10-3; CDR3 length: 12; J gene: TRBJ2-1; CDR3 protein: CAISDRGNEQFF
V gene: TRBV4-2; CDR3 length: 13; J gene: TRBJ2-3; CDR3 protein: CASSQGTPDTQYF
V gene: TRBV6-2/TRBV6-3; CDR3 length: 15; J gene: TRBJ2-3; CDR3 protein: CASTFLGSTADTQYF
V gene: TRBV19; CDR3 length: 14; J gene: TRBJ2-3; CDR3 protein: CASSRGQGSDTQYF
V gene: TRBV5-1; CDR3 length: 11; J gene: TRBJ2-1; CDR3 protein: CASSSGLEQFF
V gene: TRBV7-2; CDR3 length: 17; J gene: TRBJ2-7; CDR3 protein: CASSLARTGPSSYEQYF
V gene: TRBV7-2; CDR3 length: 14; J gene: TRBJ2-2; CDR3 protein: CASSSPAYSGELFF
V gene: TRBV30; CDR3 length: 14; J gene: TRBJ1-1; CDR3 protein: CAWSGISPGTEAFF
V gene: TRBV7-2; CDR3 length: 15; J gene: TRBJ2-2; CDR3 protein: CASSSQGYQAGELFF
V gene: TRBV7-2; CDR3 length: 14; J gene: TRBJ2-1; CDR3 protein: CASSFETYQNEQFF
V gene: TRBV7-8; CDR3 length: 15; J gene: TRBJ1-4; CDR3 protein: CASSAHRVANEKLFF
V gene: TRBV5-1; CDR3 length: 15; J gene: TRBJ2-7; CDR3 protein: CASSLEGQGSYEQYF
V gene: TRBV7-2; CDR3 length: 15; J gene: TRBJ2-7; CDR3 protein: CASSLAGGASYEQYF
V gene: TRBV11-2; CDR3 length: 16; J gene: TRBJ2-3; CDR3 protein: CASRVMHSFSTDTQYF
V gene: TRBV28; CDR3 length: 14; J gene: TRBJ1-5; CDR3 protein: CASSLLGVWQPQHF
V gene: TRBV2; CDR3 length: 14; J gene: TRBJ1-1; CDR3 protein: CASSEYGGNTEAFF
V gene: TRBV18; CDR3 length: 15; J gene: TRBJ2-1; CDR3 protein: CASSPPGDSYNEQFF
V gene: TRBV6-2/TRBV6-3; CDR3 length: 13; J gene: TRBJ2-3; CDR3 protein: CASTMDGTRAQYF
V gene: TRBV28; CDR3 length: 15; J gene: TRBJ2-7; CDR3 protein: CASRRQEVTVYEQYF
V gene: TRBV29-1; CDR3 length: 12; J gene: TRBJ2-7; CDR3 protein: CSVQDTPYEQYF
V gene: TRBV19; CDR3 length: 15; J gene: TRBJ2-1; CDR3 protein: CASSIEGASYNEQFF
V gene: TRBV15; CDR3 length: 20; J gene: TRBJ1-2; CDR3 protein: CATSRERPQKIPTFDYGYTF